A selection of T cell receptor beta chains follows, all from one sample in a study of T cells in Graves' hyperthyroidism and ophthalmopathy. TCRdb fed the multiplex PCR reads into MiXCR, producing one record per CDR3 protein. The sample holds about 350,000 distinct CDR3 sequences, roughly 18% seen once. The sample taken for sequencing was blood. All receptors come from a middle-aged woman with Graves' ophthalmopathy. Each CDR3 is given with its conserved first and last residue. The order of the fields is clone size, J gene, D gene, V gene, CDR3 protein, CDR3 DNA. The D gene is left open where the match is weak. The size of a clone is reported for some rows only, either as once, few or many, or as a class for expanded clones.

>-|TRBJ1-2|-|TRBV6-5
CASSSGRGHYGYTF
TGTGCCAGCAGTTCCGGGAGGGGACACTATGGCTACACCTTC
>many|TRBJ1-2|-|TRBV7-8
CASSLGAANYGYTF
TGTGCCAGCAGCTTAGGGGCAGCTAACTATGGCTACACCTTC
>few|TRBJ2-7|-|TRBV5-1
CASSPNSGANYEQYF
TGCGCCAGCAGCCCCAACTCCGGGGCCAACTACGAGCAGTACTTC
>-|TRBJ2-5|TRBD2|TRBV7-8
CASSPRTSGRFQETQYF
TGTGCCAGCAGCCCCCGGACTAGCGGGAGGTTTCAGGAGACCCAGTACTTC
>-|TRBJ1-1|-|TRBV6-2/TRBV6-3
CASTKLGTEAFF
TGTGCCAGCACCAAATTAGGCACTGAAGCTTTCTTT
>many|TRBJ2-7|-|TRBV5-1
CASSLSSLQGEQYF
TGCGCCAGCAGCTTGTCCTCCCTGCAGGGCGAGCAGTACTTC
>many|TRBJ1-5|TRBD1|TRBV6-2/TRBV6-3
CASSSVGQGYSNQPQHF
TGTGCCAGCAGCTCAGTGGGACAGGGCTATAGCAATCAGCCCCAGCATTTT
>-|TRBJ2-7|-|TRBV6-1
CAGQDRAYEQYF
TGTGCCGGTCAGGACAGAGCCTACGAGCAGTACTTC
>-|TRBJ1-3|-|TRBV12-3/TRBV12-4
CASSLRNGGIVDTIYF
TGTGCCAGCAGTTTAAGGAACGGGGGCATTGTAGACACCATATATTTT
>many|TRBJ2-7|TRBD2|TRBV30
CAWSSGLAGLRQYF
TGTGCCTGGAGTTCCGGACTAGCGGGTTTGAGGCAGTACTTC
>-|TRBJ2-7|TRBD2|TRBV6-2/TRBV6-3
CASSYFPFGTSGSYSYEQYF
TGTGCCAGCAGTTACTTTCCTTTTGGGACTAGCGGGAGTTACTCCTACGAGCAGTACTTC
>many|TRBJ2-5|-|TRBV2
CASSEKTQETQYF
TGTGCCAGCAGTGAAAAAACTCAAGAGACCCAGTACTTC
>-|TRBJ1-2|TRBD1|TRBV6-1
CASNHRGLGYGYTF
TGTGCCAGCAATCACAGGGGGCTGGGCTATGGCTACACCTTC
>-|TRBJ1-2|TRBD1|TRBV4-1
CASSQDRTGNYGYTF
TGCGCCAGCAGCCAAGACCGGACAGGGAACTATGGCTACACCTTC
>many|TRBJ2-4|TRBD1|TRBV5-1
CASSLDRGTNIQYF
TGCGCCAGCAGCTTGGACAGGGGAACGAACATTCAGTACTTC
>-|TRBJ2-7|-|TRBV20-1
CSASGGVDSEEQYF
TGCAGTGCTAGTGGGGGCGTGGACAGTGAGGAGCAGTACTTC
>many|TRBJ1-1|-|TRBV27
CASSPTGRNTEAFF
TGTGCCAGCAGTCCCACAGGGCGGAACACTGAAGCTTTCTTT
>-|TRBJ1-3|-|TRBV30
CAWSVWGGSGNTIYF
TGTGCCTGGAGTGTTTGGGGGGGCTCTGGAAACACCATATATTTT
>few|TRBJ2-1|-|TRBV12-3/TRBV12-4
CASSPDGRYNEQFF
TGTGCCAGCAGCCCCGATGGGCGGTACAATGAGCAGTTCTTC
>many|TRBJ2-7|TRBD1|TRBV15
CATSRKPQGRQSYEQYF
TGTGCCACCAGCAGGAAACCACAGGGGCGTCAATCCTACGAGCAGTACTTC
>many|TRBJ2-7|TRBD2|TRBV6-4
CASRLTSGSMPAHEQYF
TGTGCCAGCAGGTTGACTAGCGGGAGTATGCCCGCCCACGAGCAGTACTTC
>few|TRBJ2-2|-|TRBV5-1
CASSLEGVVPGELFF
TGCGCCAGCAGCTTGGAGGGGGTTGTCCCCGGGGAGCTGTTTTTT
>many|TRBJ1-5|-|TRBV27
CASSSRGYEPQHF
TGTGCCAGCAGTTCACGTGGCTACGAGCCCCAGCATTTT
>many|TRBJ1-2|-|TRBV7-9
CASSLDGLTGSGIYGYTF
TGTGCCAGCAGCTTAGACGGCCTGACAGGAAGTGGTATCTATGGCTACACCTTC
>many|TRBJ2-5|-|TRBV24-1
CATGGPRGTQYF
TGTGCCACCGGAGGGCCAAGGGGGACCCAGTACTTC
>few|TRBJ2-2|TRBD1|TRBV12-3/TRBV12-4
CASAKSRDRFRELFF
TGTGCCAGCGCAAAGTCCCGGGACAGGTTCCGGGAGCTGTTTTTT
>many|TRBJ2-7|TRBD2|TRBV13
CASSAGTSGKYEQYF
TGTGCCAGCAGCGCCGGGACTAGCGGGAAGTACGAGCAGTACTTC
>many|TRBJ1-3|TRBD1|TRBV11-2
CASSFLTGVGNTIYF
TGTGCCAGCAGCTTCCTGACAGGGGTCGGAAACACCATATATTTT
>few|TRBJ2-4|-|TRBV11-2
CASGPGRRSAKNIQYF
TGTGCCAGCGGCCCCGGACGGAGATCGGCCAAAAACATTCAGTACTTC